A single sample gave rise to the 2 T cell receptor beta chains below, sequenced in a study of blood T cell repertoires in COVID-19. Assay used: immunoSEQ multiplex PCR; TCRdb lists only in-frame clones, some missing. Of about 260,000 clones in the sample, about 90% were seen once. The source material was peripheral blood. The receptors here all came from a woman in her 70s with COVID-19, enrolled during active disease.

The gene calls are TRBV5-1 and TRBJ1-4, with D hard to call. V lost 3 bases, J lost 0 bases, and 9 bases lay in between. The CDR3 length is 15 residues. Germline lookup yields CDR1 SGHRS and CDR2 YFSETQ. CDR3 DNA: TGCGCCAGCAGCTCGGGTTTAACAACTAATGAAAAACTGTTTTTT. It specifies CASSSGLTTNEKLFF.

The V gene is TRBV28, the J gene TRBJ2-5; 14 positions match TRBD2. V lost 3 bases and J lost 5; bases outside the gene matches: 14. The CDR3 length is 19 residues. Germline values: CDR1 MDHEN, CDR2 SYDVKM. The CDR3 nucleotides are TGTGCCAGCAGTTTGGTCTTGGGGGGACTAGCGGGAGAGAAGGAGACCCAGTACTTC. Translated: CASSLVLGGLAGEKETQYF.